This TCR beta chain stems from a study of graft-versus-host responses after intestinal transplantation. Study in general: Transplants were multivisceral, liver-intestinal, or isolated intestinal.

The V gene end was trimmed by 8 bases and the J gene end by 0 bases; junction bases not matched to a gene: 6. The germline gives CDR1 GTSNPN, CDR2 SVGIG (reference sequence). This CDR3 region has 13 residues. Study-level points and caveats: Allografts from individuals with graft-donor T cell macrochimerism displayed high graft-versus-host to host-versus-graft clonal ratios.

The table came from immunoSEQ multiplex PCR; TCRdb's copy has only in-frame clones and leaves some out. The sample lists 84,000 or so clones; about nine tenths were seen once. A word on this clone: Its antigen is undetermined.

The chain links TRBV30 to TRBJ1-2; 7 nucleotides line up with TRBD1. The sequencing used unstimulated CD8+ T cells sorted from spleen or lymph node cells, collected before transplant. The sequence derives from a human donor who was the organ donor for an intestinal transplant. The DNA for the CDR3 is TGTGCCGGCAGGGACAGATCTAACTATGGCTACACCTTC. Translated, it gives CAGRDRSNYGYTF.